This TCR beta chain was sequenced during a study of blood T cells in healthy people across ages (dated by TCRdb to 2014 to 2015). General notes on the study: In model experiments, roughly one uniquely barcoded TCR beta cDNA molecule per two T cells was captured by template switching. The study measured age-related changes in TCR beta repertoire diversity using deep sequencing normalized with unique cDNA molecular identifiers. The donors were split into four age groups: young (average about 16 years), middle-aged (around 40), aged (over 55) and long-lived (approximately 80). For two donors (one aged 18 to 30 and one aged 80 or older), the study analyzed two additional independent replicas of 1 million unique cDNA reads from the same blood draw. To avoid experimental bias, donors of different ages were randomly spread across the sequencing lanes. Overall study outcomes, separate from this receptor: Because profiling used bulk unsorted PBMCs, naive and antigen-experienced compartments could not be compared conclusively. Total diversity estimates from one million sequenced T cells were considered lower bounds and underestimates. Observed TCR beta diversity per million T cells fell roughly linearly with age, and a significant reduction was already apparent by age roughly 40. Compared with the aged group, the long-lived group had more naive CD4+ T cells, fewer expanded clones and increased TCR diversity, a pattern suggesting age selection. A strong correlation was found between observed TCR beta diversity and the percentage of naive T cells measured by flow cytometry. The CMV infection status of donors was not known, potentially confounding age-related changes in expanded clonotypes.

A single count supports this clonotype. Which antigen it targets is not known. There are no base qualities to consult, and no much larger clone falls within one base. The germline V gene gives CDR1 as SGHTA and CDR2 as FQGNSA. The junction carries 18 bases between V and J, which are trimmed by 3 bases and 4 bases respectively. The CDR3 goes from the cysteine to the phenylalanine over 16 residues. The entry retains the CDR3 DNA only, 48 bases that are in frame from base 1. The approximately 39 donors, aged 6 to 90 years, were systemically healthy Caucasian individuals from Russia. Each donor gave 8 to 10 milliliters of peripheral blood, collected into EDTA-treated Vacutainer tubes. Ficoll-Paque density-gradient centrifugation was used to isolate PBMCs, with at least 6.5 million per sample. Total RNA was extracted from PBMCs with Trizol reagent, with at least 5.5 micrograms obtained per sample. The percentages of naive CD45RAhigh/CD27high T cells were determined by flow cytometry on a PBMC aliquot from every donor.

Library prep was done by 5' RACE. The sample was run on an Illumina HiSeq 2500. A second roughly 7 to 11 cycle PCR used a sample-barcoded 5' primer and a J-beta primer mix. Each TCR beta cDNA molecule received a unique molecular identifier from a template-switch 5' adaptor carrying 12 random nucleotides. Each sample yielded at least 3 million CDR3-containing paired-end reads. All of the RNA was converted into first-strand cDNA using the Mint cDNA synthesis kit, with a TRBC-specific oligonucleotide serving as the primer. Following uracil-DNA glycosylase treatment, a first 18-cycle PCR with universal primers M1SS and BC2_uni_R was performed on all cDNA. The paper's processing steps were these. Normalization of each sample was performed by random selection of 1 million high-quality reads, each carrying a distinct molecular identifier. Instead of being binned into consensus sequences, reads that shared molecular identifiers were thrown out. MiTCR, set to a Q25 quality threshold and the strictest error-elimination algorithm, was used for CDR3 identification, clonotype clustering and error correction. A nonparametric unseen species model using Euler transformation provided a lower-bound estimate of total TCR beta diversity. TCRdb redid the processing of the public reads, applying fastp at Q25 and MiXCR, and retained in-frame beta chains. Each CDR3 protein gets just one entry, which takes the most common genes and DNA from the rows behind it. The V and J calls here are based on TCRdb, not the publication. The sample table records 800,000 to 900,000 distinct CDR3 sequences; 62% of these occur just once. About a quarter of the sample lies in the top ten.

The sequenced material came from blood. This chain is built from TRBV7-2 and TRBJ2-5; the D gene is possibly TRBD1 or TRBD2, with 5 bases matching each. This receptor was taken from a young man in good health. The CDR3 here reads CASSLMRGHNRETQYF. The nucleotides read TGTGCCAGCAGCTTGATGAGGGGCCACAACCGAGAGACCCAGTACTTC.